The TCR beta chain under discussion was sequenced for a study of cytotoxic CD8 clonotypes in ibrutinib-treated CLL. This table comes from immunoSEQ multiplex PCR, and its TCRdb copy is limited to in-frame clones, with some not included. This sample has approximately 320,000 clones; roughly two thirds occur once, and the top ten carry around 6.5%. Whole-study results and caveats: On treatment, the uncommon public clonotypes contracted or remained stable.

A word on this clone: Its target is unknown.

V dropped 4 bases and J dropped 0; count of bases not matched to a gene: 3. CDR1 MNHNY and CDR2 SVGAGI come from the germline V gene (reference sequence). The CDR3 is made up of 14 amino acids. The receptor's source is a human donor with chronic lymphocytic leukemia. The sequenced sample was PBMCs, obtained after 36 months of ibrutinib treatment. The rearrangement links TRBV6-6 to TRBJ2-7; TRBD1 matches at 7 bases. The DNA of the CDR3 is TGTGCCAGCAGTTCCGGGACAGCCTCCTACGAGCAGTACTTC. Its translation is CASSSGTASYEQYF.